This TCR beta chain was sequenced in a study of shared clonotypes between healthy human individuals. Turning to the study itself: Donors, aged 18 to 49, were a couple of women and three men.

CDR3 size: 13 residues. The germline CDR1 and CDR2 sequences are LGHNA and YSLEER. V lost 0 bases to trimming and J lost 6 bases, with 9 bases between them. Remarks on this clone: Its antigen is unidentified.

Libraries were prepared by immunoSEQ multiplex PCR; TCRdb keeps only in-frame clonotypes and omits some of them. Found here are a few million clones, over 85% of them singletons; the top ten hold 0.39%. Those who donated were healthy HIV-negative adults, with no recent acute infections or vaccinations reported. Notes on the study in general: Researchers found naive subsets generally carried larger estimated richness than memory subsets.

This chain joins TRBV4-3 and TRBJ2-7; D is unclear. The source is a man between 18 and 35 years old in good health. Some clones in this sample may be carry-over from other donors' samples. Sequenced sample: naive CD4+ T cells from PBMCs. Subset in this sample: CD45RA+ positively selected. This CDR3 is CASSQDLSGEQYF. The CDR3 bases are TGCGCCAGCAGCCAAGATCTGTCCGGCGAGCAGTACTTC.